The clone carrying this T cell receptor beta chain was detected a few times. Its antigen is not identified. The data were obtained in a study of T cells in Graves' hyperthyroidism and ophthalmopathy. General observations from the study: The blood repertoire included most of the expanded thyroid clonotypes above 0.001. A model of 13 V-J pairs discriminated ophthalmopathy from stable hyperthyroidism.

Researchers took RNA transcripts and amplified the TCR beta CDR3 regions from them. The study used the HTBI primer set for a first-round RT-PCR of the TCR CDR3. TCRdb redid the calling of the multiplex PCR reads with MiXCR, one entry per CDR3 protein. This table has about 350,000 distinct CDR3 sequences, approximately 15% appearing once. Germline trimming cut 0 bases from V and 7 bases from J; bases unmatched to any gene: 1. Germline V gene sequence: CDR1 LNHNV, CDR2 YYDKDF (reference sequence). The CDR3 length is 15 residues. The definition of stable Graves' hyperthyroidism was no ophthalmopathy progression within 18 months. PBMCs were derived from more than 8 ml fresh peripheral blood.

The sequenced sample was blood. The V call is TRBV15, the J call TRBJ1-6; TRBD1 matches 9 bases. This TCR derives from a young woman with Graves' hyperthyroidism. The CDR3 nucleotides are TGTGCCACCAGCAGAGAGACAGGGGGGAATTCACCCCTCCACTTT. Translated: CATSRETGGNSPLHF.